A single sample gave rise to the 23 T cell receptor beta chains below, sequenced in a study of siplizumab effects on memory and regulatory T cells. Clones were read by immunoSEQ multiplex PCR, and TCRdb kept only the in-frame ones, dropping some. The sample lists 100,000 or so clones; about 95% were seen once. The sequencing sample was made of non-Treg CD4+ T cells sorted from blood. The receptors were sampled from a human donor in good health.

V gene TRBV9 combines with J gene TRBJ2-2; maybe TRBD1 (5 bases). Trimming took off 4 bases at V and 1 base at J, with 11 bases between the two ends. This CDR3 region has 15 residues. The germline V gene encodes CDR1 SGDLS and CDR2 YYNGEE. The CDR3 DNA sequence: TGTGCCAGCAGCCCCAGGACAAAGAACACCGGGGAGCTGTTTTTT. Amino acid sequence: CASSPRTKNTGELFF.

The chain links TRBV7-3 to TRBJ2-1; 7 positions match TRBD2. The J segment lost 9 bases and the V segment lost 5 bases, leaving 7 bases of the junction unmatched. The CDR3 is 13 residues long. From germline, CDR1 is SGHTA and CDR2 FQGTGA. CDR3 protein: CASSPPGEGEQFF. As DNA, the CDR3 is TGTGCCAGCAGCCCCCCCGGGGAGGGTGAGCAGTTCTTC.

As DNA, the CDR3 is TGTGCCAGCTCACCACAAACCCGAGAGACCCAGTACTTC. Its translation: CASSPQTRETQYF. This rearrangement joins TRBV18 to TRBJ2-5; D is unclear. Trimming removed 1 base from V and 4 bases from J, with 7 bases in between. The germline CDR1 and CDR2 sequences are KGHSH and LQKENI. The length of the CDR3 is 13 residues.

The CDR3 loop reads CASSTQVGQPQHF. CDR3 coding DNA: TGTGCCAGTAGTACCCAGGTAGGGCAGCCCCAGCATTTT. This chain uses TRBV19 with TRBJ1-5; D is unclear. The V end was cut by 4 bases, the J end by 7 bases, with 11 bases between. The CDR3 loop spans 13 amino acids. Per the germline V gene, CDR1 is LNHDA and CDR2 is SQIVND (reference sequence).

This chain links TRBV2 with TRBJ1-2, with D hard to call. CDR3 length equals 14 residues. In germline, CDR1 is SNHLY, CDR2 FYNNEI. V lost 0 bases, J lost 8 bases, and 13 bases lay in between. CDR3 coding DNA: TGTGCCAGCAGTGAAGCGGCGGGGTACACGGGCTACACCTTC. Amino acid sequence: CASSEAAGYTGYTF.

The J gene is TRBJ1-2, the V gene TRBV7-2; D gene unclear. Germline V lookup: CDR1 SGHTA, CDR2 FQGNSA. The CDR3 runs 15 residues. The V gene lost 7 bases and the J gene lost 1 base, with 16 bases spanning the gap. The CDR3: CASTQTNFLNYGYTF. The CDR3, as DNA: TGTGCCAGCACCCAAACGAACTTTCTTAACTATGGCTACACCTTC.

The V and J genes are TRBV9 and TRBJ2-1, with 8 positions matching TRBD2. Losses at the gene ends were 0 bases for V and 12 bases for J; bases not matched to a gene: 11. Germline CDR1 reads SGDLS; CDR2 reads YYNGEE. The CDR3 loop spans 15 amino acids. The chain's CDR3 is CASSVARGLAGVQFF. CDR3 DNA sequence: TGTGCCAGCAGCGTAGCTCGCGGGCTAGCGGGTGTGCAGTTCTTC.

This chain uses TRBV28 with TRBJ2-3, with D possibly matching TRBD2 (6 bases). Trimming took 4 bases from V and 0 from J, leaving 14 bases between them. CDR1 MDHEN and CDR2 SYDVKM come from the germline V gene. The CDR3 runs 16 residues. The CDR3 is CASSSLAAYSTDTQYF. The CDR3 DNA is TGTGCCAGCAGTTCTTTAGCGGCTTATAGCACAGATACGCAGTATTTT.

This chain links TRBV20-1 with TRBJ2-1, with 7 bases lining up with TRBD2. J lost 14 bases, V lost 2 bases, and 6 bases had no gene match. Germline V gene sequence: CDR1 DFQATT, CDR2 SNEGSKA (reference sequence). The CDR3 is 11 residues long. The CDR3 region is CSARRTSLEFF. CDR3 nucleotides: TGCAGTGCTAGACGGACTAGTTTGGAGTTCTTC.

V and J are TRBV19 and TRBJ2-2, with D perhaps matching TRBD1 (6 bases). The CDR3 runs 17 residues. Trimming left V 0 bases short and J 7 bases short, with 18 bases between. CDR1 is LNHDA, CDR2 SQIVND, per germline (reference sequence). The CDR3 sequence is CASSIDGRGGSGGELFF. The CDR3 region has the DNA TGTGCCAGTAGTATAGATGGTCGAGGGGGAAGCGGCGGGGAGCTGTTTTTT.

The CDR3 sequence is CSGGVTGKGYEQYF. CDR3 in DNA: TGCAGCGGGGGGGTGACAGGGAAAGGCTACGAGCAGTACTTC. The chain joins TRBV29-1 to TRBJ2-7; a possible D gene is TRBD1 (7 bases). V lost 7 bases and J 3 bases, leaving 19 bases between the germline ends. CDR1 SQVTM and CDR2 ANQGSEA come from the germline V gene. The CDR3 has 14 residues.

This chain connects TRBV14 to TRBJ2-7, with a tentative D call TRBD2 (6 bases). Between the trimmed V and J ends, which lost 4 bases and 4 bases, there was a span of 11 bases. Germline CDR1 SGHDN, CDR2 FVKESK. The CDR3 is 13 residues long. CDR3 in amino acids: CASSLGGGYEQYF. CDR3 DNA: TGTGCCAGCAGCCTGGGAGGAGGGTACGAGCAGTACTTC.

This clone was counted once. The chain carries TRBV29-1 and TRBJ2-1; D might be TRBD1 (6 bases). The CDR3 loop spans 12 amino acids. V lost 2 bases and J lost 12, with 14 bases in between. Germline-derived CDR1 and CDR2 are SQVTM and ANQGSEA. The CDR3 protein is CSVETTGKGQFF. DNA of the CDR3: TGCAGCGTTGAAACCACAGGGAAGGGGCAGTTCTTC.

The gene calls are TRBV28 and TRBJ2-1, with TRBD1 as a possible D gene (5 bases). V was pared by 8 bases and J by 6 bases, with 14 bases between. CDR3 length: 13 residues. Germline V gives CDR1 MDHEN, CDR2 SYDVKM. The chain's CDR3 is CASVPSDINEQFF. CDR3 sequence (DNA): TGTGCCAGCGTCCCGTCGGACATCAATGAGCAGTTCTTC. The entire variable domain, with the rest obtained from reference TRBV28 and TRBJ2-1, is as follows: DVKVTQSSRYLVKRTGEKVFLECVQDMDHENMFWYRQDPGLGLRLIYFSYDVKMKEKGDIPEGYSVSREKKERFSLILESASTNQTSMYLCASVPSDINEQFFGPGTRLTVL.

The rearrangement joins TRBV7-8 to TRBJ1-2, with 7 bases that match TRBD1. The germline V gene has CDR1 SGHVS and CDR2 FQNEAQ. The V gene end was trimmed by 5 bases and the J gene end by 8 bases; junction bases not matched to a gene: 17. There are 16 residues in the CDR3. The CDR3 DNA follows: TGTGCCAGCAGCCTACGACAGGGTGGCCCCCTCGGGGGCTACACCTTC. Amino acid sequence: CASSLRQGGPLGGYTF.

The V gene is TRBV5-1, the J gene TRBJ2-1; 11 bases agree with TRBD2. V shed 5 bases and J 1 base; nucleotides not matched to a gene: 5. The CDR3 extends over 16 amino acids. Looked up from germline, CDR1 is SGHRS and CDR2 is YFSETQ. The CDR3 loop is CASSGGLAVSYNEQFF. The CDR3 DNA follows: TGCGCCAGCAGTGGGGGACTAGCGGTTTCCTACAATGAGCAGTTCTTC.

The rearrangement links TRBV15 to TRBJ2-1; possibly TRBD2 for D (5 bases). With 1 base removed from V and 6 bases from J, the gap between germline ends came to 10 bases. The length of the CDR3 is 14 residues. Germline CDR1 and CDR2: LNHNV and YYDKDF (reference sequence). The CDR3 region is CATSRGPSFNEQFF. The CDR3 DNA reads TGTGCCACCAGCAGAGGTCCTAGCTTCAATGAGCAGTTCTTC.

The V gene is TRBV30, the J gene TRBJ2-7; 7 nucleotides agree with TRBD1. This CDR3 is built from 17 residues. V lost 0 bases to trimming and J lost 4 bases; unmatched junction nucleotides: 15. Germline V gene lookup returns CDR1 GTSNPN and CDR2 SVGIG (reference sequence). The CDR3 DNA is TGTGCCTGGAGTGTACGGTATCGAGACAGGGTCCCATACGAGCAGTACTTC. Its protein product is CAWSVRYRDRVPYEQYF.

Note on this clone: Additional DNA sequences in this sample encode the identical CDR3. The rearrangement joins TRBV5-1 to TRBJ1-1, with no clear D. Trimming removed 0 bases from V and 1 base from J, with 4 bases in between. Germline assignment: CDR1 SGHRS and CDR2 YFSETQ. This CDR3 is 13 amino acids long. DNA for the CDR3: TGCGCCAGCAGCTTGGGGGGGAACACTGAAGCTTTCTTT. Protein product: CASSLGGNTEAFF. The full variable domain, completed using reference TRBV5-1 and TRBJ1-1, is KAGVTQTPRYLIKTRGQQVTLSCSPISGHRSVSWYQQTPGQGLQFLFEYFSETQRNKGNFPGRFSGRQFSNSRSEMNVSTLELGDSALYLCASSLGGNTEAFFGQGTRLTVV.

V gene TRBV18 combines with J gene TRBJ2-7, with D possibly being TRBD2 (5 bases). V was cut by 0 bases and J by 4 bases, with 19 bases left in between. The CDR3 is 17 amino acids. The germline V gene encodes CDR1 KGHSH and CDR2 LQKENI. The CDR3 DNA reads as TGTGCCAGCTCACCACCGATCGGCCTAGCTGGGATATACGAGCAGTACTTC. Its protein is CASSPPIGLAGIYEQYF.

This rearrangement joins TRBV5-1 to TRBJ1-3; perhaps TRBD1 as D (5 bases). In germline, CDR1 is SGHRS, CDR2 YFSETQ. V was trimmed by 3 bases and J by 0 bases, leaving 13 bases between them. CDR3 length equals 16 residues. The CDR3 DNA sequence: TGCGCCAGCAGCTGGTCTGGGACCGTCTCTGGAAACACCATATATTTT. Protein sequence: CASSWSGTVSGNTIYF. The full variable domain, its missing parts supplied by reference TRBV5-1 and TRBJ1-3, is KAGVTQTPRYLIKTRGQQVTLSCSPISGHRSVSWYQQTPGQGLQFLFEYFSETQRNKGNFPGRFSGRQFSNSRSEMNVSTLELGDSALYLCASSWSGTVSGNTIYFGEGSWLTVV.

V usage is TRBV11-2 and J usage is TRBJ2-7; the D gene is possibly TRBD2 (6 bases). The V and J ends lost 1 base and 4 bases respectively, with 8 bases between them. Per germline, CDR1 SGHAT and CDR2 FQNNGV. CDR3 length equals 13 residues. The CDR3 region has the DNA TGTGCCAGCAGCTTAGGCGGGGTTTACGAGCAGTACTTC. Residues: CASSLGGVYEQYF.

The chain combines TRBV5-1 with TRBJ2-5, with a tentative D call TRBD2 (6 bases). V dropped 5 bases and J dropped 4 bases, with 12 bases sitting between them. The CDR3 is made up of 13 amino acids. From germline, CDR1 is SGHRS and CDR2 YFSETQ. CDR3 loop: CASRERGGETQYF. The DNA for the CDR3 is TGCGCCAGCAGAGAGAGGGGAGGAGAGACCCAGTACTTC. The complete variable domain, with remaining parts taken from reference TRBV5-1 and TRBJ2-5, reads KAGVTQTPRYLIKTRGQQVTLSCSPISGHRSVSWYQQTPGQGLQFLFEYFSETQRNKGNFPGRFSGRQFSNSRSEMNVSTLELGDSALYLCASRERGGETQYFGPGTRLLVL.